A single sample gave rise to the 18 T cell receptor beta chains below, sequenced in a study of cytomegalovirus exposure and HLA in healthy donors. Amplification used 60 Vbeta primers and 13 Jbeta primers. Here immunoSEQ multiplex PCR was the method, and the copy in TCRdb shows in-frame clones only, minus some. The sample shows around 140,000 clones, 70% to 85% of them seen only once. Specimen: PBMCs. Receptors were obtained from a man in his thirties or forties in good health and CMV-seropositive.

The J gene is TRBJ1-1, the V gene TRBV11-2, with D uncertain. Trimming shortened V by 1 base and J by 1 base, and 7 bases separated the two germline ends. The CDR3 contains 14 residues. Germline lookup yields CDR1 SGHAT and CDR2 FQNNGV. CDR3 amino acids: CASSLGGQNTEAFF. CDR3 bases: TGTGCCAGCAGCTTAGGAGGGCAGAACACTGAAGCTTTCTTT.

In its sample, this clone was seen once. This chain's CDR3 is CASSIQGDSNQPQHF. The CDR3 region has the DNA TGTGCCAGCTCAATACAGGGGGATAGCAATCAGCCCCAGCATTTT. V usage is TRBV18 and J usage is TRBJ1-5; 8 nucleotides align to TRBD1. J was trimmed by 0 bases and V by 5 bases; bases with no gene match: 3. The CDR3 consists of 15 residues. The V gene's germline CDR1 is KGHSH and CDR2 LQKENI.

J is TRBJ2-7 and V is TRBV4-2; 10 bases are shared with TRBD1. This CDR3 contains 16 residues. CDR1 is LGHNA and CDR2 is YNFKEQ in the germline V gene. V gave up 3 bases and J gave up 1 base; unmatched junction bases: 6. CDR3: CASSHWDRGESYEQYF. The CDR3 region has the DNA TGTGCCAGCAGCCACTGGGACAGGGGAGAGTCCTACGAGCAGTACTTC.

The chain uses TRBV27 and TRBJ1-6, with a tentative D call TRBD1 (5 bases). V lost 6 bases and J lost 7, with 10 bases in between. The CDR3 extends over 13 amino acids. The V gene's germline CDR1 is MNHEY and CDR2 SMNVEV (reference sequence). DNA of the CDR3: TGTGCCAGCAGCGCCTGGGGCAATTCACCCCTCCACTTT. Translated: CASSAWGNSPLHF.

The V and J genes are TRBV7-9 and TRBJ2-7, with a weak D call TRBD1 (5 bases). Germline CDR1 is SEHNR and CDR2 is FQNEAQ (reference sequence). The CDR3 covers 12 residues. Trimming took 2 bases from V and 6 from J, leaving 8 bases between them. CDR3 amino acids: CASSLQGTEQYF. DNA for the CDR3: TGTGCCAGCAGCTTACAGGGAACCGAGCAGTACTTC.

This chain links TRBV29-1 with TRBJ2-1; TRBD2 matches at 9 bases. Germline trimming cut 7 bases from V and 0 bases from J; bases unmatched to any gene: 4. Germline V CDR1 and CDR2: SQVTM, ANQGSEA. This CDR3 is 14 amino acids long. The CDR3 DNA is TGCAGCGCTGGCGGGGGGGGCTCCTACAATGAGCAGTTCTTC. Its protein product is CSAGGGGSYNEQFF.

The rearrangement links TRBV18 to TRBJ2-1; 10 bases are shared with TRBD2. This CDR3 comprises 16 residues. Trimming took 3 bases from V and 3 from J; bases not matched to a gene: 5. From germline, CDR1 is KGHSH and CDR2 LQKENI. CDR3 amino acids: CASSPVAGGYYNEQFF. CDR3 in DNA: TGTGCCAGCTCACCCGTAGCGGGGGGCTACTACAATGAGCAGTTCTTC.

This clone has a handful of counts. The chain combines TRBV5-5 with TRBJ2-7; TRBD2 is a possible D gene (5 bases). The CDR3 is 14 residues long. Trimming shortened V by 2 bases and J by 7 bases, and 16 bases separated the two germline ends. Germline V lookup: CDR1 SGHKS, CDR2 YYEKEE (reference sequence). CDR3 in DNA: TGTGCCAGCAGCTTTCTAAGCGGACCTGAGGAGCAGTACTTC. Amino acids: CASSFLSGPEEQYF.

V and J are TRBV7-3 and TRBJ2-1; TRBD2 agrees at 12 bases. The CDR3 is 16 amino acids. Germline values: CDR1 SGHTA, CDR2 FQGTGA. The ends lost 6 bases at V and 8 bases at J; junction bases unmatched: 11. The DNA of the CDR3 is TGTGCCAGCAGGCCCCTAGCGGGAGGGTTTGAAGATGAGCAGTTCTTC. Translating it yields CASRPLAGGFEDEQFF.

This clone has a single count. The rearrangement uses TRBV2 and TRBJ2-7; a weak D match, TRBD1 (5 bases). Between the trimmed V and J ends, which lost 5 bases and 5 bases, there was a span of 13 bases. Per germline, CDR1 SNHLY and CDR2 FYNNEI. CDR3 length equals 13 residues. CDR3 region: CASSTGPRDEQYF. In DNA, the CDR3 is TGTGCCAGCAGTACCGGGCCCAGGGACGAGCAGTACTTC.

This clone was seen a few times. The chain combines TRBV11-3 with TRBJ2-1, with TRBD2 matching over 7 bases. CDR3 size: 15 residues. Trimming at V came to 5 bases and at J to 4 bases, leaving 8 bases not matched to a gene. Germline V gives CDR1 SGHNT, CDR2 YENEEA. CDR3 sequence reads: CASSQVLADYNEQFF. The CDR3 bases are TGTGCCAGCAGCCAAGTGCTAGCGGATTACAATGAGCAGTTCTTC. The full variable domain, with the rest looked up from reference TRBV11-3 and TRBJ2-1, is EAGVVQSPRYKIIEKKQPVAFWCNPISGHNTLYWYLQNLGQGPELLIRYENEEAVDDSQLPKDRFSAERLKGVDSTLKIQPAELGDSAVYLCASSQVLADYNEQFFGPGTRLTVL.

J is TRBJ2-1 and V is TRBV18; D might be TRBD2 (6 bases). The CDR3 spans 14 residues. Trimming took off 3 bases at V and 3 bases at J, with 9 bases between the two ends. Looked up from germline, CDR1 is KGHSH and CDR2 is LQKENI. The CDR3 region has the DNA TGTGCCAGCTCACCTATCGGGGGCTACAATGAGCAGTTCTTC. Its protein is CASSPIGGYNEQFF.

The chain employs TRBV5-1 and TRBJ2-2, with 8 bases matching TRBD1. The germline V gene has CDR1 SGHRS and CDR2 YFSETQ. The CDR3 loop spans 16 amino acids. J lost 4 bases, V lost 0 bases, and 5 bases had no gene match. This CDR3 reads CASSLEGRGPTGELFF. CDR3 nucleotide sequence: TGCGCCAGCAGCTTGGAAGGCAGGGGGCCCACCGGGGAGCTGTTTTTT.

This sequence joins TRBV30 and TRBJ1-1, with D hard to call. CDR3 length: 14 residues. CDR1 is GTSNPN, CDR2 SVGIG, per germline (reference sequence). V shed 7 bases and J shed 6 bases, with 21 bases lying between them. CDR3 residues: CASHSRAPWSEAFF. Here the CDR3 DNA reads TGTGCCTCCCATTCGAGGGCCCCGTGGTCTGAAGCTTTCTTT.

The genes are TRBV2 and TRBJ2-5; D is perhaps TRBD1 (6 bases). Germline values: CDR1 SNHLY, CDR2 FYNNEI. Trimming took off 4 bases at V and 2 bases at J, with 8 bases between the two ends. The CDR3 runs 13 residues. The DNA of the CDR3 is TGTGCCAGCAGTGGGGGGCAACAAGAGACCCAGTACTTC. Translated: CASSGGQQETQYF. Full variable domain (remainder filled in from reference TRBV2 and TRBJ2-5): EPEVTQTPSHQVTQMGQEVILRCVPISNHLYFYWYRQILGQKVEFLVSFYNNEISEKSEIFDDQFSVERPDGSNFTLKIRSTKLEDSAMYFCASSGGQQETQYFGPGTRLLVL.

The CDR3 loop is CASSLAPGATYEQYF. The CDR3 nucleotides are TGTGCCAGCAGCTTAGCCCCGGGAGCTACCTACGAGCAGTACTTC. This sequence joins TRBV11-3 and TRBJ2-7; tentatively, D is TRBD2 (6 bases). Germline CDR1 SGHNT, CDR2 YENEEA. Trimming shortened V by 1 base and J by 2 bases, and 12 bases separated the two germline ends. This CDR3 comprises 15 residues.

The rearrangement joins TRBV9 to TRBJ2-7; possibly TRBD2 for D (6 bases). CDR1 is SGDLS, CDR2 YYNGEE, per germline. This CDR3 spans 14 amino acids. V was shortened by 5 bases and J by 4 bases, with 16 bases between the two germline ends. CDR3 coding DNA: TGTGCCAGCAGTTACCGGGAGATTGCGTACGAGCAGTACTTC. This codes for CASSYREIAYEQYF.

CDR3 DNA: TGTGCCAGCAGCTTAGGGGCACAGGGCCCGGGAAACACCATATATTTT. This encodes CASSLGAQGPGNTIYF. The chain recombines TRBV7-8 with TRBJ1-3; D possibly corresponds to TRBD1 (6 bases). The length of the CDR3 is 16 residues. Deletions cut 1 base from V and 4 bases from J, with 14 bases between. Germline V gene data show CDR1 as SGHVS and CDR2 as FQNEAQ.